This T cell receptor (beta chain) was recorded in a study of cytomegalovirus exposure and HLA in healthy donors. PCR employed 60 Vbeta and 13 Jbeta primers. Profiling relied on immunoSEQ multiplex PCR, and the TCRdb table lists in-frame clones only, not all of them. The top ten hold more than 9% of the sample, which has tens of thousands of clones, less than 85% seen once. Germline assignment: CDR1 SGHTA and CDR2 FQGNSA. The CDR3 runs to 16 residues. Trimming cost V 3 bases and J 6 bases; bases outside gene matches: 9. The sequence was obtained from a young woman in good health and CMV-seropositive. Input material: PBMCs. The chain has TRBV7-2 and TRBJ2-1, with 9 bases matching TRBD1. In DNA form, the CDR3 reads TGTGCCAGCAGCTTTAGGGGGGGGACAGGGCTCAATGAGCAGTTCTTC. It specifies CASSFRGGTGLNEQFF.